Here is one T cell receptor (beta chain) with its context. V shed 6 bases, J shed 3 bases, and the junction held 8 bases outside the gene matches. CDR3 length: 15 amino acids. Germline V CDR1 and CDR2: MGHDK, SYGVNS. Via MiXCR, TCRdb re-called the RT-PCR reads, giving one row per CDR3 protein. The data hold a few hundred thousand distinct CDR3 sequences, with more than 35% observed a single time. This sample stems from a study of patients and donors after allogeneic stem cell transplantation. The origin of this receptor is a human donor who was either an allogeneic HSCT recipient or a stem cell or donor lymphocyte infusion donor (not recorded which). It is not recorded whose cells these are; they may come from a transplant donor. What was sequenced was blood, either unsorted or a sorted T cell fraction (not recorded which). The V call is TRBV25-1, the J call TRBJ2-3; 8 bases line up with TRBD1. The CDR3 sequence: CASRSGRGLTDTQYF. CDR3 bases: TGTGCCAGCAGGAGCGGCAGGGGGCTAACAGATACGCAGTATTTT.